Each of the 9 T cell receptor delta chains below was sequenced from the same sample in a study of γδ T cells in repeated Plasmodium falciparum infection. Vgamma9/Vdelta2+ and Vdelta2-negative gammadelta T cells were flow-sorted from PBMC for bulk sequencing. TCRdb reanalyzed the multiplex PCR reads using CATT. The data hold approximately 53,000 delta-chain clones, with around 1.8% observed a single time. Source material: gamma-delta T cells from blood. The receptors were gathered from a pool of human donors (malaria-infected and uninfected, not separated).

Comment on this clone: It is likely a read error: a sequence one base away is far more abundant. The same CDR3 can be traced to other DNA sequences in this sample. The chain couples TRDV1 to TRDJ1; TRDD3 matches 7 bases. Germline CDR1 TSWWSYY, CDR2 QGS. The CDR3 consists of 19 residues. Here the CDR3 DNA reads TGTGCCCTTGGGGAACTCGCCTGGGCTTTGGGGGACCCTCGGGATAAACTCATCTTT. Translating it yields CALGELAWALGDPRDKLIF.

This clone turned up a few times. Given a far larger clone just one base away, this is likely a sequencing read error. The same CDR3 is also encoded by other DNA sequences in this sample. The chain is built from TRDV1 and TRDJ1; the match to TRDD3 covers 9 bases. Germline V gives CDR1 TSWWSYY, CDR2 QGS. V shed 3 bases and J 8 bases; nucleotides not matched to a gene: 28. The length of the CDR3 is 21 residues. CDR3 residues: CALGEGTLRPARWGISDKLIF. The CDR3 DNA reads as TGTGCTCTTGGGGAGGGAACCCTTCGCCCTGCTAGGTGGGGGATAAGCGACAAACTCATCTTT.

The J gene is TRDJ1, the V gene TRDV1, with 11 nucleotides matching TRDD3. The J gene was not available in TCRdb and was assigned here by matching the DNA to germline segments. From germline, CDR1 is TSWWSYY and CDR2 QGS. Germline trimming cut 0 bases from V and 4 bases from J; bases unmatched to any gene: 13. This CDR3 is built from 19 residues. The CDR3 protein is CALGELGEWGIRGGDKLIF. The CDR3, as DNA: TGTGCTCTTGGGGAACTAGGAGAGTGGGGGATACGCGGGGGCGATAAACTCATCTTT.

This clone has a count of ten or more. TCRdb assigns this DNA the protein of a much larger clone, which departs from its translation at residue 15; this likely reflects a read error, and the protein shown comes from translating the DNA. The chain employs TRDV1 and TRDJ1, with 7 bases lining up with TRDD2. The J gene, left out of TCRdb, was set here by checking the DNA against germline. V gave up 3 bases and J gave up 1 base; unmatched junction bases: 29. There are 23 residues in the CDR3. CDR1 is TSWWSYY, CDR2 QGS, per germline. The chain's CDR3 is CALGDPSFLQYPPHLGVTDKLIF. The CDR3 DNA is TGTGCTCTTGGGGACCCGTCCTTCCTCCAATACCCTCCTCATCTTGGGGTCACCGATAAACTCATCTTT.

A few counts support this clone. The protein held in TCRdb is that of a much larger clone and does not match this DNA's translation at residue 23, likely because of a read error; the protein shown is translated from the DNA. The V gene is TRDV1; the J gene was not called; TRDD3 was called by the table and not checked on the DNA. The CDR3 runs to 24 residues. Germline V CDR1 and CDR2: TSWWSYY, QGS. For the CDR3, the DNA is TGTGCTCTTGGATCCGGCCTTCCTTCCCTATACTGGGGGATACGACTTTGGGGCACCGATAAACTCACCTTT. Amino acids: CALGSGLPSLYWGIRLWGTDKLTF.

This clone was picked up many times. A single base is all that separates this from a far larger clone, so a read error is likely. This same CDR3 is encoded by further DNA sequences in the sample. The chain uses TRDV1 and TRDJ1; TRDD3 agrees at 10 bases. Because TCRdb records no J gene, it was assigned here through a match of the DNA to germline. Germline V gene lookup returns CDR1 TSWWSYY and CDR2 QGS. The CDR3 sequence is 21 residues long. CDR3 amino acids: CAIGELDHTVIGGYGTDKLIF. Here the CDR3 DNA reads TGTGCTATTGGGGAACTAGATCATACCGTTATCGGGGGATACGGCACCGATAAACTCATCTTT.

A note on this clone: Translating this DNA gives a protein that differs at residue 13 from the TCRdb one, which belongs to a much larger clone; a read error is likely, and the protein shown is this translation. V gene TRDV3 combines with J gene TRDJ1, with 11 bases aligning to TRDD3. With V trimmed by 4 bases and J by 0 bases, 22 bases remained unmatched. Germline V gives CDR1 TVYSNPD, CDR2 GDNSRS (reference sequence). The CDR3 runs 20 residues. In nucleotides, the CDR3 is TGTGCCTCTTTTTCCTACGTTCGGGCTGGGGGATACCAATACACCGATAAACTCATCTTT. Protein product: CASFSYVRAGGYQYTDKLIF.

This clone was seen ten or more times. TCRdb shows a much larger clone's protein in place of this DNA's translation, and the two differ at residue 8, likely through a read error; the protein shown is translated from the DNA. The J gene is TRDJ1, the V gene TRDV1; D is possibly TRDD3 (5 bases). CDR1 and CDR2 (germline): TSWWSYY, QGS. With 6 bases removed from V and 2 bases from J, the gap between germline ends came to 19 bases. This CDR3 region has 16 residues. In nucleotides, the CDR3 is TGTGCTCTTGGACTAACCGTCTGCTGGGCTACCGATAAACTCATCTTT. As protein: CALGLTVCWATDKLIF.

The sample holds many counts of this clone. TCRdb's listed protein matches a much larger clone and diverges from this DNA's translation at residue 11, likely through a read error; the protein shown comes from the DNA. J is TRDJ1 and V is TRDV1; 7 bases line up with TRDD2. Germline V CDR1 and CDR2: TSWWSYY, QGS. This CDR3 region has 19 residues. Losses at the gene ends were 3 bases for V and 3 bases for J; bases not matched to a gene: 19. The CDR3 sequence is CALGDVVPTLPGAPDKLIF. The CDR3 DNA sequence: TGTGCTCTTGGGGACGTGGTTCCTACGCTACCGGGGGCTCCCGATAAACTCATCTTT.